Each of the 8 T cell receptor beta chains below was sequenced from the same sample in a study of shared clonotypes between healthy human individuals. This table comes from immunoSEQ multiplex PCR, and its TCRdb copy is limited to in-frame clones, with some not included. Of some 1 million clones in the sample, about 80% were seen once. The sequenced material came from memory CD4+ T cells sorted from blood. Subset defined: CD45RA-negative fraction. These TCRs come from a man between 18 and 35 years old in good health.

As concerns this clone: Other DNA sequences of this sample code for an identical CDR3. The rearrangement uses TRBV6-6 and TRBJ2-5; a weak D match, TRBD2 (6 bases). The CDR3 is 15 residues long. V was cut by 0 bases and J by 0 bases, with 8 bases left in between. Germline-derived CDR1 and CDR2 are MNHNY and SVGAGI (reference sequence). The CDR3 DNA follows: TGTGCCAGCAGTTACTCGGTAGCGGACCAAGAGACCCAGTACTTC. Its translation is CASSYSVADQETQYF.

The rearrangement joins TRBV18 to TRBJ2-5, with 10 bases lining up with TRBD1. CDR1 and CDR2 (germline): KGHSH, LQKENI. This CDR3 comprises 16 residues. The ends lost 3 bases at V and 1 base at J; junction bases unmatched: 5. The CDR3 is CASSPPGQGGQETQYF. The CDR3 region has the DNA TGTGCCAGCTCACCCCCCGGACAGGGGGGCCAAGAGACCCAGTACTTC. Drawing the rest from reference TRBV18 and TRBJ2-5, the complete variable domain is NAGVMQNPRHLVRRRGQEARLRCSPMKGHSHVYWYRQLPEEGLKFMVYLQKENIIDESGMPKERFSAEFPKEGPSILRIQQVVRGDSAAYFCASSPPGQGGQETQYFGPGTRLLVL.

This clone has only a few counts. The chain carries TRBV19 and TRBJ1-1, with a tentative D call TRBD1 (6 bases). Looked up from germline, CDR1 is LNHDA and CDR2 is SQIVND (reference sequence). The CDR3 spans 13 residues. The germline V and J ends were trimmed by 9 bases and 1 base, with 12 bases remaining between them. In DNA form, the CDR3 reads TGTGCCAGCGCTAAGGGGGGGAACACTGAAGCTTTCTTT. It yields the protein CASAKGGNTEAFF.

V usage is TRBV5-1 and J usage is TRBJ2-7; TRBD1 or TRBD2 may be the D gene (5 bases each). Germline-derived CDR1 and CDR2 are SGHRS and YFSETQ. Trimming took off 4 bases at V and 0 bases at J, with 11 bases between the two ends. The CDR3 extends over 14 amino acids. CDR3 amino acids: CASSVGRSSYEQYF. CDR3 nucleotides: TGCGCCAGCAGCGTGGGACGGAGCTCCTACGAGCAGTACTTC.

The genes are TRBV6-1 and TRBJ2-2, with TRBD2 identical over 8 bases. V trimming: 6 bases; J trimming: 6 bases; junction bases outside the gene matches: 9. This CDR3 contains 15 residues. Germline V gene data show CDR1 as MNHNS and CDR2 as SASEGT. This CDR3 reads CASRRGLVLPGELFF. CDR3 coding DNA: TGTGCCAGCAGGAGGGGACTAGTTCTCCCCGGGGAGCTGTTTTTT.

J is TRBJ1-5 and V is TRBV19; D may be TRBD1 (6 bases). Trimming pared 1 base from V and 4 bases from J, leaving 8 bases between. CDR1 and CDR2 from the germline V gene are LNHDA and SQIVND (reference sequence). This CDR3 region has 14 residues. The DNA for the CDR3 is TGTGCCAGTAGTATAGGGACAGCAAATCAGCCCCAGCATTTT. Translated, it gives CASSIGTANQPQHF.

The chain couples TRBV5-4 to TRBJ1-1, with D perhaps TRBD1 (5 bases). Trimming took 1 base from V and 4 from J, leaving 11 bases between them. This CDR3 spans 14 amino acids. The V gene's germline CDR1 is SGHNT and CDR2 YYREEE (reference sequence). In nucleotides, the CDR3 is TGTGCCAGCAGCTTGTCCATGAGGGGCACTGAAGCTTTCTTT. Protein sequence: CASSLSMRGTEAFF.

With regard to this clone: Other nucleotide sequences from this sample produce the same CDR3. The chain couples TRBV28 to TRBJ1-2, with D possibly TRBD1 on 5 matching bases. The CDR3 covers 13 residues. CDR1 and CDR2 (germline): MDHEN, SYDVKM. V lost 6 bases, J lost 3 bases, and 11 bases lay in between. CDR3 sequence reads: CASRSGGDYGYTF. In DNA form, the CDR3 reads TGTGCCAGCAGGAGCGGGGGGGACTATGGCTACACCTTC.